The clone carrying this TCR beta chain was observed a single time. These data come from a study of blood T cell repertoires in COVID-19. V lost 4 bases, J lost 2 bases, and 6 bases stayed unmatched. Germline assignment: CDR1 LGHDT and CDR2 YNNKEL (reference sequence). The CDR3 extends over 15 amino acids. Enrolment of Seattle patients took place during active infection, and they were followed longitudinally. Generated by immunoSEQ multiplex PCR, the TCRdb table keeps only in-frame clones and is missing some. The data hold under 200,000 clones, with more than 65% observed a single time. The sequence derives from a woman in her sixties or seventies with COVID-19, enrolled during active disease. This rearrangement joins TRBV3-1 (or the pseudogene TRBV3-2) to TRBJ2-3, with TRBD1 matching over 7 bases. The sequenced material came from peripheral blood. CDR3 sequence: CASSLRTGFTDTQYF. The CDR3 DNA reads TGTGCCAGCAGCCTCCGGACAGGTTTCACAGATACGCAGTATTTT.